This T cell receptor (beta chain) was captured by sequencing in a study of T-cell reconstitution after alpha-beta-depleted transplantation in children (dated by TCRdb to the mid-2010s). About the investigation overall: The study quantitatively tracked T-cell immune reconstitution after TCRalphabeta/CD19-depleted allogeneic hematopoietic cell transplantation in children using TCR repertoire profiling.

This clonotype was seen ten or more times. Its antigen is not yet known. No much larger clone exists at a distance of one base, and base qualities are not known. The germline V gene specifies SGHTA as CDR1 and FQGNSA as CDR2. Including cysteine and phenylalanine, the CDR3 has 16 amino acids. Only the CDR3 DNA stays, 48 bases, in frame from base 1. V was cut back by 1 base and J by 0 bases, leaving a gap of 10 bases between them. Library generation was performed with PCR. The listed sequencing device is Illumina HiSeq 2500. Molecular barcoding was employed in the preparation of TCR libraries, with unique molecular identifiers being used to normalize TCRbeta repertoire quantification. TCRdb reprocessing: public reads trimmed at Q25 with fastp, clones called with MiXCR, in-frame beta chains kept. All rows with the same CDR3 protein become a single entry with the most common DNA and genes. The sample table records fewer than 200,000 distinct CDR3 sequences; roughly 7.5% of these occur just once. Over 2.5% of the sample lies in the top ten.

Rearrangement joined TRBV7-2 to TRBJ1-5; there is no confident call for the D gene. The source is a human donor who donated a stem cell graft to a child with Wiskott-Aldrich syndrome. Sequences were derived from PBMCs from the stem cell graft donor, sampled from the stem cell graft. DNA sequence: TGTGCCAGCAGCTTAGAATCCAGTTATAGCAATCAGCCCCAGCATTTT. This sequence encodes CASSLESSYSNQPQHF.